In this sample, the clone carrying this T cell receptor beta chain turned up a few times. The record originates from a study of cytomegalovirus exposure and HLA in healthy donors. Clones were read by immunoSEQ multiplex PCR, and TCRdb kept only the in-frame ones, dropping some. The profile shows 78,000 or so clones, 90% to 96% of them singletons. The J segment lost 10 bases and the V segment lost 3 bases, leaving 15 bases of the junction unmatched. This CDR3 has 16 residues. CDR1 and CDR2 from the germline V gene are SGHRS and YFSETQ. The chain employs TRBV5-1 and TRBJ2-1; 8 nucleotides line up with TRBD2. Sample: PBMCs. This clonotype was sampled from a man between 18 and 29 years old in good health and CMV-seropositive. DNA of the CDR3: TGCGCCAGCAGCTCTCCGGGACTAGGGGGTTCGCGCGAGCAGTTCTTC. It codes for CASSSPGLGGSREQFF.